These T cell receptor beta chains were read from a single sample in a study of T cells in Graves' hyperthyroidism and ophthalmopathy. TCRdb ran MiXCR on the multiplex PCR reads and lists one entry per CDR3 protein. The data hold 730,000 or so distinct CDR3 sequences, with around 20% observed a single time. The sample comprised blood. These receptor sequences come from a woman aged 45-65 years with Graves' hyperthyroidism that later progressed to Graves' ophthalmopathy. Both conserved end residues are part of each CDR3. Each record gives: CDR3 DNA, CDR3 protein, J gene, CDR3 length, D gene, clone size, V gene. The D gene is left open where the match is weak. Clone size appears in some rows only: once, few, many, or a class for an expanded clone.

CDR3nt: TGTGCCAGCAGCCCAATGTGGGGACGGTCCGCTGAAGCTTTCTTT
CDR3aa: CASSPMWGRSAEAFF
j_gene: TRBJ1-1
len: 15
d_gene: .
abundance: few
v_gene: TRBV7-6

CDR3nt: TGTGCCAGCAGTTACCGCGGGGGTAATGAAAAACTGTTTTTT
CDR3aa: CASSYRGGNEKLFF
j_gene: TRBJ1-4
len: 14
d_gene: .
abundance: many
v_gene: TRBV6-2/TRBV6-3

CDR3nt: TGCGCCAGCAGCTTAAACGTCGGAGAGACCCAGTACTTC
CDR3aa: CASSLNVGETQYF
j_gene: TRBJ2-5
len: 13
d_gene: .
abundance: .
v_gene: TRBV5-1

CDR3nt: TGCAGTGCCCTCTTTGACAGCAATCAGCCCCAGCATTTT
CDR3aa: CSALFDSNQPQHF
j_gene: TRBJ1-5
len: 13
d_gene: .
abundance: .
v_gene: TRBV20-1

CDR3nt: TGTGCCAGCAACAATCTTAGCAATCAGCCCCAGCATTTT
CDR3aa: CASNNLSNQPQHF
j_gene: TRBJ1-5
len: 13
d_gene: .
abundance: .
v_gene: TRBV12-3/TRBV12-4

CDR3nt: TGTGCCAGCAGCCCAGGGGAAGGGGCTAACTATGGCTACACCTTC
CDR3aa: CASSPGEGANYGYTF
j_gene: TRBJ1-2
len: 15
d_gene: .
abundance: many
v_gene: TRBV2

CDR3nt: TGTGCCAGCAGCTCCTTCCTAGGGGGGGCGGAGACCCAGTACTTC
CDR3aa: CASSSFLGGAETQYF
j_gene: TRBJ2-5
len: 15
d_gene: .
abundance: many
v_gene: TRBV7-9

CDR3nt: TGTGCCAGCAGCACGGGGACTGAGGCAGATACGCAGTATTTT
CDR3aa: CASSTGTEADTQYF
j_gene: TRBJ2-3
len: 14
d_gene: .
abundance: many
v_gene: TRBV11-2

CDR3nt: TGCGCCAGCAGCTTGGGCACAGGGAATATAGACGAGCAGTACTTC
CDR3aa: CASSLGTGNIDEQYF
j_gene: TRBJ2-7
len: 15
d_gene: .
abundance: few
v_gene: TRBV5-1

CDR3nt: TGTGCCAGCAGCCAAGGGTCGCCGTCCGTGCAGTTCTTC
CDR3aa: CASSQGSPSVQFF
j_gene: TRBJ2-1
len: 13
d_gene: .
abundance: .
v_gene: TRBV14

CDR3nt: TGTGCCAGTAGTACGATACCCAGGGGAGGAAGCAATCAGCCCCAGCATTTT
CDR3aa: CASSTIPRGGSNQPQHF
j_gene: TRBJ1-5
len: 17
d_gene: .
abundance: few
v_gene: TRBV19

CDR3nt: TGTGCCAGCAGTAGACAGGGGGCCGGGGAGCTGTTTTTT
CDR3aa: CASSRQGAGELFF
j_gene: TRBJ2-2
len: 13
d_gene: TRBD1
abundance: .
v_gene: TRBV27

CDR3nt: TGTGCCAGCAGCCCGTTACCGGGACAGGGTGTACAGACCCAGTACTTC
CDR3aa: CASSPLPGQGVQTQYF
j_gene: TRBJ2-5
len: 16
d_gene: TRBD1
abundance: .
v_gene: TRBV7-3

CDR3nt: TGTGCCAGCAGCCAACGACTAGCGGGGGTGGGTGAGCAGTTCTTC
CDR3aa: CASSQRLAGVGEQFF
j_gene: TRBJ2-1
len: 15
d_gene: TRBD2
abundance: .
v_gene: TRBV14

CDR3nt: TGTGCCAGCAGCTATCGATACGGCAGGTCGAACACTGAAGCTTTCTTT
CDR3aa: CASSYRYGRSNTEAFF
j_gene: TRBJ1-1
len: 16
d_gene: .
abundance: .
v_gene: TRBV11-2

CDR3nt: TGTGCCAGCAGTTTGGGTCGGATCTCCTACGAGCAGTACTTC
CDR3aa: CASSLGRISYEQYF
j_gene: TRBJ2-7
len: 14
d_gene: .
abundance: few
v_gene: TRBV27

CDR3nt: TGTGCCACCAGCAGATTTAGCGGGGGGCGCTCCTACAATGAGCAGTTCTTC
CDR3aa: CATSRFSGGRSYNEQFF
j_gene: TRBJ2-1
len: 17
d_gene: TRBD2
abundance: few
v_gene: TRBV15

CDR3nt: TGCGCCAGCAGCTGGAGGACAGGGGGGATCTACGAGCAGTACTTC
CDR3aa: CASSWRTGGIYEQYF
j_gene: TRBJ2-7
len: 15
d_gene: TRBD1
abundance: many
v_gene: TRBV5-1

CDR3nt: TGCAGTGCTAGAGATCCTTCAGGATCGGGGTTGAGAGGCTACACCTTC
CDR3aa: CSARDPSGSGLRGYTF
j_gene: TRBJ1-2
len: 16
d_gene: .
abundance: many
v_gene: TRBV20-1

CDR3nt: TGTGCCAGCCAGGACGGGCACTCTGGAAACACCATATATTTT
CDR3aa: CASQDGHSGNTIYF
j_gene: TRBJ1-3
len: 14
d_gene: .
abundance: few
v_gene: TRBV2

CDR3nt: TGCGCCAGCAGCCTGAGAGGGGGGCAGGGACAGCCCCAGCATTTT
CDR3aa: CASSLRGGQGQPQHF
j_gene: TRBJ1-5
len: 15
d_gene: .
abundance: few
v_gene: TRBV4-1

CDR3nt: TGTGCCAGCAATCCACCCCCGCGGGATACGCAGTATTTT
CDR3aa: CASNPPPRDTQYF
j_gene: TRBJ2-3
len: 13
d_gene: .
abundance: many
v_gene: TRBV2

CDR3nt: TGTGCCAGCGCGGGGTGGGTGAGCAATCAGCCCCAGCATTTT
CDR3aa: CASAGWVSNQPQHF
j_gene: TRBJ1-5
len: 14
d_gene: .
abundance: few
v_gene: TRBV2

CDR3nt: TGTGCCAGCAGACCCTATGGGGCACTACCCGACCTAGGACTGTTCTTC
CDR3aa: CASRPYGALPDLGLFF
j_gene: TRBJ2-1
len: 16
d_gene: .
abundance: .
v_gene: TRBV11-2

CDR3nt: TGTGCCAGCAGCTTTTCGTACTATGGCTACACCTTC
CDR3aa: CASSFSYYGYTF
j_gene: TRBJ1-2
len: 12
d_gene: .
abundance: .
v_gene: TRBV7-2

CDR3nt: TGTGCCAGCAGCCGGAGTATGGACAGGGAGTACGAGCAGTACTTC
CDR3aa: CASSRSMDREYEQYF
j_gene: TRBJ2-7
len: 15
d_gene: TRBD1
abundance: few
v_gene: TRBV6-1

CDR3nt: TGCAGTGCTTTTAGCGGGAGACAAGAGACCCAGTACTTC
CDR3aa: CSAFSGRQETQYF
j_gene: TRBJ2-5
len: 13
d_gene: TRBD2
abundance: once
v_gene: TRBV20-1

CDR3nt: TGTGCCAGCAGCACGGCCACATTTTACGAGCAGTACTTC
CDR3aa: CASSTATFYEQYF
j_gene: TRBJ2-7
len: 13
d_gene: .
abundance: .
v_gene: TRBV5-5

CDR3nt: TGTGCCAGCAGCTACCCCAGTCGAGGGGATACGCAGTATTTT
CDR3aa: CASSYPSRGDTQYF
j_gene: TRBJ2-3
len: 14
d_gene: .
abundance: .
v_gene: TRBV12-3/TRBV12-4

CDR3nt: TGTGCCAGCAGCCCGAGGCCCACCGGGGAGCTGTTTTTT
CDR3aa: CASSPRPTGELFF
j_gene: TRBJ2-2
len: 13
d_gene: .
abundance: .
v_gene: TRBV7-9